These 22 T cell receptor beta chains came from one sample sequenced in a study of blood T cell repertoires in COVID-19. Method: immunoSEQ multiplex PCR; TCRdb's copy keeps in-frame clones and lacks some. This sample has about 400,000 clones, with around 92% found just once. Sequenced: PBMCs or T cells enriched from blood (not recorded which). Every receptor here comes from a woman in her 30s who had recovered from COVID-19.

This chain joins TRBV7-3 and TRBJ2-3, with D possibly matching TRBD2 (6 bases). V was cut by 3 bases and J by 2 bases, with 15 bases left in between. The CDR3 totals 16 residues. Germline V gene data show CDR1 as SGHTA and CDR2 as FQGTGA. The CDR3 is CASSLSRGKNTDTQYF. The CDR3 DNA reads TGTGCCAGCAGCTTGAGCCGGGGGAAAAACACAGATACGCAGTATTTT.

Here the CDR3 reads CASSLGRGPNTGELFF. CDR3 DNA sequence: TGTGCCAGCAGCTTAGGGCGGGGCCCTAACACCGGGGAGCTGTTTTTT. The genes are TRBV7-2 and TRBJ2-2; a possible D gene is TRBD2 (6 bases). The length of the CDR3 is 16 residues. Between the trimmed V and J ends, which lost 1 base and 2 bases, there was a span of 11 bases. Germline CDR1 reads SGHTA; CDR2 reads FQGNSA.

The CDR3 DNA reads TGTGCCAGCACGAAGGCGGGGGGCACCTCCTCCTACAATGAGCAGTTCTTC. Protein: CASTKAGGTSSYNEQFF. The chain carries TRBV27 and TRBJ2-1, with 8 positions matching TRBD2. The CDR3 is 17 residues long. J gave up 0 bases and V 7 bases, and 11 bases lay outside the gene matches. Looked up from germline, CDR1 is MNHEY and CDR2 is SMNVEV (reference sequence).

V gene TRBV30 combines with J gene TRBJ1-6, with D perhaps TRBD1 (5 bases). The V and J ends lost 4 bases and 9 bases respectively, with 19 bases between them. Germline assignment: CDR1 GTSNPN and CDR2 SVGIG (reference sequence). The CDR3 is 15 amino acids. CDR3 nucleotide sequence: TGTGCCTGGACCAACAGACAGCCCAGTGTTTCACCCCTCCACTTT. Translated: CAWTNRQPSVSPLHF.

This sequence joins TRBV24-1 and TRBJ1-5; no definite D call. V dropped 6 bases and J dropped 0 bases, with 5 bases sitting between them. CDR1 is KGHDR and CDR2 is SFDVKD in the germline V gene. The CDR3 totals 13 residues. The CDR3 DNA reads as TGTGCCACCAGTAGAGATAGCAATCAGCCCCAGCATTTT. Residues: CATSRDSNQPQHF.

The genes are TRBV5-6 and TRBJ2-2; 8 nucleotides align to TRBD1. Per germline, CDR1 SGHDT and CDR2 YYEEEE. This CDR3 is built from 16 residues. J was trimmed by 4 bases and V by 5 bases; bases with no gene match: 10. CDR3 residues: CASSLPGGVFTGELFF. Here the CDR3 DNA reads TGTGCCAGCAGTCTCCCAGGGGGCGTCTTCACCGGGGAGCTGTTTTTT.

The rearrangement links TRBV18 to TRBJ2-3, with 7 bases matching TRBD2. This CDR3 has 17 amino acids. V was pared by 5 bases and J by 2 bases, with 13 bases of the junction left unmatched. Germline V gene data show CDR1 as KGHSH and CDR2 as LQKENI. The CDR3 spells CASSSGGTGELTDTQYF. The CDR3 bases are TGTGCCAGCTCATCCGGGGGGACGGGAGAACTCACAGATACGCAGTATTTT.

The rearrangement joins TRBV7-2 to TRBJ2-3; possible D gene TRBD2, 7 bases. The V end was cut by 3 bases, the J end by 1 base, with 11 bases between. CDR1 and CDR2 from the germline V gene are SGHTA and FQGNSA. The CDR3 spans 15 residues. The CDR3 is CASSFGGAGTDTQYF. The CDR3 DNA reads TGTGCCAGCAGCTTTGGGGGGGCCGGCACAGATACGCAGTATTTT.

The CDR3 bases are TGTGCCAGCAGTGAATGGTGGGGGGGGTATGAAAAACTGTTTTTT. As protein: CASSEWWGGYEKLFF. The V call is TRBV6-1, the J call TRBJ1-4; tentatively, D is TRBD1 (5 bases). The CDR3 is 15 amino acids. Germline values: CDR1 MNHNS, CDR2 SASEGT. Trimming removed 2 bases at V and 6 bases at J, with 13 bases between.

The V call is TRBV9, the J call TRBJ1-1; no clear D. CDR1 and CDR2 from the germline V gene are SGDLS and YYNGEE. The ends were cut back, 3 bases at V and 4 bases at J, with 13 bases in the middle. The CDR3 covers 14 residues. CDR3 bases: TGTGCCAGCAGCGCGGGTGGAACAACCACTGAAGCTTTCTTT. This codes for CASSAGGTTTEAFF. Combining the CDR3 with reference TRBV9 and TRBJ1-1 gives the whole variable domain DSGVTQTPKHLITATGQRVTLRCSPRSGDLSVYWYQQSLDQGLQFLIQYYNGEERAKGNILERFSAQQFPDLHSELNLSSLELGDSALYFCASSAGGTTTEAFFGQGTRLTVV.

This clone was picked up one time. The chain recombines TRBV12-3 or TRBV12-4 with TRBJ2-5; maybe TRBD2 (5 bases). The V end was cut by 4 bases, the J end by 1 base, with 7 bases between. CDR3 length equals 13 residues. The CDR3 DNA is TGTGCCAGCAGTTCCCGGGGCCAAGAGACCCAGTACTTC. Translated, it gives CASSSRGQETQYF.

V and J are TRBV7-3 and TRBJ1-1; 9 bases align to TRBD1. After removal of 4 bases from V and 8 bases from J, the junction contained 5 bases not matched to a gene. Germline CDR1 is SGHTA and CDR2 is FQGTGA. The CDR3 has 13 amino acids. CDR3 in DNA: TGTGCCAGCAGCTCCCGGACAGGGGCCGAAGCTTTCTTT. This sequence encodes CASSSRTGAEAFF.

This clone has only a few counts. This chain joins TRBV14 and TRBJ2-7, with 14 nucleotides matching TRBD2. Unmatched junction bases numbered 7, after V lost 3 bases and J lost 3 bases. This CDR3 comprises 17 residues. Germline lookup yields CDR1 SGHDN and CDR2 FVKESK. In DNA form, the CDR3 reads TGTGCCAGCAGCCACAAGGGACTAGCGGGGGCCCACTACGAGCAGTACTTC. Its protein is CASSHKGLAGAHYEQYF.

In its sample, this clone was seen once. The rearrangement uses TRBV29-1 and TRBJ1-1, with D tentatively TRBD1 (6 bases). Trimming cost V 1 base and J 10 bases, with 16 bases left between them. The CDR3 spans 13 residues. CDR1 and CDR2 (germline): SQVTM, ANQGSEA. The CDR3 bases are TGCAGCGTTGAAGTAGGCAGGGAGGGGGGAGCTTTCTTT. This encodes CSVEVGREGGAFF. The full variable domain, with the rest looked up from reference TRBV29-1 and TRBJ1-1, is SAVISQKPSRDICQRGTSLTIQCQVDSQVTMMFWYRQQPGQSLTLIATANQGSEATYESGFVIDKFPISRPNLTFSTLTVSNMSPEDSSIYLCSVEVGREGGAFFGQGTRLTVV.

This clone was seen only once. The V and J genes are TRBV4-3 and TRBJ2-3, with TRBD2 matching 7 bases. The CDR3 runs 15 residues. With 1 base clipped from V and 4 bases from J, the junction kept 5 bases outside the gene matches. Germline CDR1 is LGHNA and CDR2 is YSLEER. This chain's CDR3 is CASSQGTRGSDTQYF. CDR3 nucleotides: TGCGCCAGCAGCCAAGGGACTAGGGGTTCAGATACGCAGTATTTT.

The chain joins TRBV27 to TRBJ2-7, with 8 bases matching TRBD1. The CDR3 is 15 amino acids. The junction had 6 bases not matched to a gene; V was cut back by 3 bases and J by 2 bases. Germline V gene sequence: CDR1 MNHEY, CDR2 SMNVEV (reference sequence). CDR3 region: CASSFRGPVPYEQYF. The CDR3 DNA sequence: TGTGCCAGCAGTTTCAGGGGGCCCGTTCCCTACGAGCAGTACTTC.

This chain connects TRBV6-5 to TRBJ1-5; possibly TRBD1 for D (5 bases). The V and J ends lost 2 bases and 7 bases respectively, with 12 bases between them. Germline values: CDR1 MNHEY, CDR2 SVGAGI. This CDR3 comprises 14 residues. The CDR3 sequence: CASSYSRVTQPQHF. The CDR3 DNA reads TGTGCCAGCAGTTACAGCAGGGTCACACAGCCCCAGCATTTT.

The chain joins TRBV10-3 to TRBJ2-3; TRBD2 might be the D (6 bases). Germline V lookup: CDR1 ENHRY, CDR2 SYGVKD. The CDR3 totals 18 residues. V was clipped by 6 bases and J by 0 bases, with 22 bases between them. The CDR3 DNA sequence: TGTGCCATCAGACCCCTCCCTAAGGGAGCGGGCAGCACAGATACGCAGTATTTT. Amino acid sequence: CAIRPLPKGAGSTDTQYF.

The CDR3 DNA is TGTGCCAGCAGCTTGACAGGGCCCGGGGAGCTGTTTTTT. Amino acid sequence: CASSLTGPGELFF. The chain links TRBV5-6 to TRBJ2-2; weak D call: TRBD1 (6 bases). Deletions cut 1 base from V and 6 bases from J, with 7 bases between. This CDR3 spans 13 amino acids. Germline V gives CDR1 SGHDT, CDR2 YYEEEE.

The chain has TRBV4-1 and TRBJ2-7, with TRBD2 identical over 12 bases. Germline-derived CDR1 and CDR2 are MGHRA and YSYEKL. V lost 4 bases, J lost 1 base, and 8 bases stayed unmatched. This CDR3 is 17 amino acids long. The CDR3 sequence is CASSRFLTSGSSYEQYF. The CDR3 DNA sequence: TGCGCCAGCAGCCGATTTCTGACTAGCGGGAGTTCCTACGAGCAGTACTTC.

The CDR3 spells CSVEVGGEMDYGYTF. DNA for the CDR3: TGCAGCGTTGAGGTTGGGGGGGAGATGGACTATGGCTACACCTTC. The gene calls are TRBV29-1 and TRBJ1-2; D perhaps matches TRBD1 (5 bases). Germline assignment: CDR1 SQVTM and CDR2 ANQGSEA. V was pared by 3 bases and J by 3 bases, with 17 bases between. The CDR3 spans 15 residues.

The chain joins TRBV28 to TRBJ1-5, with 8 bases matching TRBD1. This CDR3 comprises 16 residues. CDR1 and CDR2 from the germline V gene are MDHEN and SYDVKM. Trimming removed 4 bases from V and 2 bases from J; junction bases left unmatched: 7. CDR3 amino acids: CASSSRTGFGNQPQHF. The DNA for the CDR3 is TGTGCCAGCAGTTCGAGGACAGGGTTTGGCAATCAGCCCCAGCATTTT.